The entry below gives a single T cell receptor (beta chain) sequence along with its context. The specificity of this receptor is unknown. It has no much larger one-base neighbor in the sample; base qualities were not kept. TCRbeta CDR3 regions were amplified from genomic DNA using the immunoSEQ Assay, a bias-controlled multiplex PCR. In the source study's methods: Nucleated cell counts per sample were estimated from amplification of reference gene primers within the assay. To quantify the absolute abundance of each unique TCRbeta CDR3 rearrangement, sequence reads were collapsed and filtered. For each sample, productive Simpson clonality was calculated by taking the square root of Simpson's diversity index across productive rearrangements. Held by TCRdb, this immuneACCESS table contains in-frame sequences only and omits some clones. Under half of the omission traces to an unresolved V gene where checked; the cause of the rest is unknown. V, J and clone size were drawn from that table, and D and trimming were deduced from the DNA. In this sample the table shows roughly 430,000 clones, approximately 91% of which occur a single time. The ten most abundant clones make up approximately 2% of the sample.

The record originates from a study of blood T cell repertoires in COVID-19 (TCRdb year 2020). Study-level background: Samples from collaborators originated in the United States, Italy and Spain and spanned both the acute and convalescent phases of COVID-19. The prospective study material was composed of cDNA or gDNA derived from T cells, B-cell-depleted T cells, or PBMCs. The dataset comprised deeply sampled blood TCRbeta repertoires from subjects exposed to, actively infected with, or recovered from COVID-19. The repertoires were released in a freely available public database meant as a resource for research on the immune response to SARS-CoV-2. The samples were drawn from two sources: the first 160 participants of the ongoing ImmuneRACE study, and 1,254 subjects contributed by 6 global collaborators. Sample metadata almost always included a de-identified subject ID, COVID-19 status, age in years and sex. Where available, HLA class I and class II types were taken from metadata supplied by the sample provider and were not determined by assay-based typing.

In the prospective study, participants were about 18 to 100 years old, resided in fewer than 25 geographic areas of the United States, and were enrolled through a virtual design. In the prospective study, participants were assigned to cohorts based on the clinical history participants reported in a screening survey and a study questionnaire. In the prospective study, whole blood, serum and a nasopharyngeal or oropharyngeal swab were collected from each participant by mobile phlebotomists. Over a roughly two-month period, participants in the prospective study had the option of providing additional blood draws and questionnaires. Blood samples from the prospective study were shipped frozen or at room temperature prior to DNA extraction. Here is what the overall study found, with its caveats: The quantity of clinical and demographic metadata differed by source and by participant and was supplied without curation.

The germline V and J ends show losses of 4 bases and 1 base respectively, and no gene match explains 5 bases of the junction. The CDR3 runs 16 residues from the cysteine to the phenylalanine. Only the CDR3 part of the read is kept: 48 bases, read in frame from the first base. Sequences SGHNT (CDR1) and YENEEA (CDR2) are obtained from the germline V gene. This sequence was found in a woman between 40 and 55 years old with acute COVID-19. The specimen was PBMCs or T cells enriched from blood (not recorded which). The V and J genes are TRBV11-3 and TRBJ2-2, with 8 bases in between that match TRBD1. The CDR3 corresponds to CASSSRTGMNTGELFF. The nucleotide sequence is given as TGTGCCAGCAGCTCCCGGACAGGGATGAACACCGGGGAGCTGTTTTTT.